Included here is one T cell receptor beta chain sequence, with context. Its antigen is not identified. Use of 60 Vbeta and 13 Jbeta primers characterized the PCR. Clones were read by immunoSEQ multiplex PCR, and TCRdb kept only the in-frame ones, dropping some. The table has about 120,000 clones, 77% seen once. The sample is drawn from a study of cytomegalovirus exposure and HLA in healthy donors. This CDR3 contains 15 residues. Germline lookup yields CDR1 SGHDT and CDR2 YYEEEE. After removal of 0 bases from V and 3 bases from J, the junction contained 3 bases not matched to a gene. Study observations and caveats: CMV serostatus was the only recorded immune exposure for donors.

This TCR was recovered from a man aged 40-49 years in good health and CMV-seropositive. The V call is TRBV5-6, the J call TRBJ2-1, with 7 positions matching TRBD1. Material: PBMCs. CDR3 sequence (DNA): TGTGCCAGCAGCTTGGAACAGGGGAACTACAATGAGCAGTTCTTC. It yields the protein CASSLEQGNYNEQFF. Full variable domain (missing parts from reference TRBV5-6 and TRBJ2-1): DAGVTQSPTHLIKTRGQQVTLRCSPKSGHDTVSWYQQALGQGPQFIFQYYEEEERQRGNFPDRFSGHQFPNYSSELNVNALLLGDSALYLCASSLEQGNYNEQFFGPGTRLTVL.